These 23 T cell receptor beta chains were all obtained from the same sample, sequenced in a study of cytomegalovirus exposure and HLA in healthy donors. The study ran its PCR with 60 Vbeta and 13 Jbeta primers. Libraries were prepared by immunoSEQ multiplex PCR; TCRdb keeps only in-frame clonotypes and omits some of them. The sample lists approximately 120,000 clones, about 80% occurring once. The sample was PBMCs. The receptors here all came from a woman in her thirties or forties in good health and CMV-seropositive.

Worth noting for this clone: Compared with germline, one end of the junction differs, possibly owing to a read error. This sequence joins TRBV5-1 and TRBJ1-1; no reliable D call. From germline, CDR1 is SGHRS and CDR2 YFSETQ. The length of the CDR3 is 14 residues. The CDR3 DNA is TGCGCCAGCAGCTCCCGACTCTCGAACGCTGAAGCTTTCTTT. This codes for CASSSRLSNAEAFF.

The CDR3: CASSSDRTQETQYF. CDR3 bases: TGTGCCAGCAGCTCGGACAGGACCCAAGAGACCCAGTACTTC. The chain couples TRBV5-4 to TRBJ2-5; 7 nucleotides agree with TRBD1. The CDR3 totals 14 residues. V lost 3 bases to trimming and J lost 1 base; unmatched junction nucleotides: 3. Germline lookup yields CDR1 SGHNT and CDR2 YYREEE (reference sequence).

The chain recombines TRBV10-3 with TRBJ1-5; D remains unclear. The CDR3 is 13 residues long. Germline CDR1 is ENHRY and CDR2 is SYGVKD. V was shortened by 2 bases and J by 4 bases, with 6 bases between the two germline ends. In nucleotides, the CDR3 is TGTGCCATCAGTGAGGGAGAGAATCAGCCCCAGCATTTT. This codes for CAISEGENQPQHF.

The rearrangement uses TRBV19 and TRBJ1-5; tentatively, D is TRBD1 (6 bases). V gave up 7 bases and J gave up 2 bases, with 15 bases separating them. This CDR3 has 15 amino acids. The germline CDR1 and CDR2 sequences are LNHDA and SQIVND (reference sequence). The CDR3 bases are TGTGCCAGTACCACCAGGGGTATCGGCAATCAGCCCCAGCATTTT. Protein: CASTTRGIGNQPQHF.

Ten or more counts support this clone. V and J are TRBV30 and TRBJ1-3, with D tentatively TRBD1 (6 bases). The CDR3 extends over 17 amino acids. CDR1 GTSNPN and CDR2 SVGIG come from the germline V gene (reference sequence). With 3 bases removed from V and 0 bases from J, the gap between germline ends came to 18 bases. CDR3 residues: CAWRTGQPPRSGNTIYF. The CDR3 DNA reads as TGTGCCTGGAGGACCGGACAGCCTCCCCGCTCTGGAAACACCATATATTTT.

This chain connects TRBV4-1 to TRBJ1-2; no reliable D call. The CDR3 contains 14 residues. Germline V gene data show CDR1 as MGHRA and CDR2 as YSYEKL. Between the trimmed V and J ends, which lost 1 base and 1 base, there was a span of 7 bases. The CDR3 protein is CASSQAQFNYGYTF. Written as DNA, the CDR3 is TGCGCCAGCAGCCAAGCGCAGTTTAACTATGGCTACACCTTC.

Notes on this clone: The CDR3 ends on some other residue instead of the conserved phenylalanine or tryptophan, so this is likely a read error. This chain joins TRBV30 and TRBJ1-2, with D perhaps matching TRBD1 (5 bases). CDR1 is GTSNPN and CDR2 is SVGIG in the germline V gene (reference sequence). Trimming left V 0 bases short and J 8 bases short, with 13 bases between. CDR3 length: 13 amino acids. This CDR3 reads CAWSVLEGVGYTL. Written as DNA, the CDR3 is TGTGCCTGGAGTGTACTGGAAGGGGTAGGCTACACCCTC.

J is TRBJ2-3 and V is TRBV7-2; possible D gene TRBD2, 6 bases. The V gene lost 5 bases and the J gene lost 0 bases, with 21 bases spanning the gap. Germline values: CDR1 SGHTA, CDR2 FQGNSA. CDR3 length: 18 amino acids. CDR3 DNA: TGTGCCAGCAGCCCAGCCCTTGTGCGGGGATCTAGCACAGATACGCAGTATTTT. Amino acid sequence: CASSPALVRGSSTDTQYF.

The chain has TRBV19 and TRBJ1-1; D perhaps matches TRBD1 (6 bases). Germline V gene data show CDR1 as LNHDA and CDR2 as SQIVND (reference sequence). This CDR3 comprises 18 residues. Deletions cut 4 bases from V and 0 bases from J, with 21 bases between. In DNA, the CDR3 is TGTGCCAGTAGTAGCCCCAGACAGGCAAAGTGGGTGAACACTGAAGCTTTCTTT. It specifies CASSSPRQAKWVNTEAFF.

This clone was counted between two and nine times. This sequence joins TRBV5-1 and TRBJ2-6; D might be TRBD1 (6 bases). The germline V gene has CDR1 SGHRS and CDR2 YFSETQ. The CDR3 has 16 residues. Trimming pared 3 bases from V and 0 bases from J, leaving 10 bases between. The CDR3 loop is CASSWDTSSGANVLTF. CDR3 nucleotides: TGCGCCAGCAGCTGGGACACAAGCTCTGGGGCCAACGTCCTGACTTTC.

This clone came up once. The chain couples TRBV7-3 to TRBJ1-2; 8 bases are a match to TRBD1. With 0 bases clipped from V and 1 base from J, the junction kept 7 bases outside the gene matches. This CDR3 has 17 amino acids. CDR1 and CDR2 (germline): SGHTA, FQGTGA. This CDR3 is CASSLTGQAHSNYGYTF. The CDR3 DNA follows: TGTGCCAGCAGCTTAACGGGACAGGCGCATAGTAACTATGGCTACACCTTC.

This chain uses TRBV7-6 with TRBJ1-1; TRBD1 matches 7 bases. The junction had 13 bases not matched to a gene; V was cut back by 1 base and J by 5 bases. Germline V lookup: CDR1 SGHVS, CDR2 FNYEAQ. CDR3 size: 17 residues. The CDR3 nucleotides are TGTGCCAGCAGCTTAGGAACAGGGGAAGGGGTGAGAACTGAAGCTTTCTTT. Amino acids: CASSLGTGEGVRTEAFF.

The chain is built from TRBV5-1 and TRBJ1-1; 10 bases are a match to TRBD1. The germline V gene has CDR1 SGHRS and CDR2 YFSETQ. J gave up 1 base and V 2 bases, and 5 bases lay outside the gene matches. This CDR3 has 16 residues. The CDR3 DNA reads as TGCGCCAGCAGCTTTGCCGGGACAGGGGCGAACACTGAAGCTTTCTTT. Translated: CASSFAGTGANTEAFF.

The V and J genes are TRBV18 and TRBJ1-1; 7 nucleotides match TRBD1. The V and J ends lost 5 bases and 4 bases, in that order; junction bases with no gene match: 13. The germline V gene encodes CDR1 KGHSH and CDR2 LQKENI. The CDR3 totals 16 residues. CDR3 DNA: TGTGCCAGCTCAGCTTTACAGGGGACGGTTGGCACTGAAGCTTTCTTT. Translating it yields CASSALQGTVGTEAFF.

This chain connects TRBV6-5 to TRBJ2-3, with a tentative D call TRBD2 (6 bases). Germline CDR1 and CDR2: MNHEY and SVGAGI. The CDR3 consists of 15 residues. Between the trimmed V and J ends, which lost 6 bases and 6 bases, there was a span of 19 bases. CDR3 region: CASRVRDWGSDTQYF. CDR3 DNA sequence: TGTGCCAGCAGGGTCCGGGACTGGGGTTCGGATACGCAGTATTTT.

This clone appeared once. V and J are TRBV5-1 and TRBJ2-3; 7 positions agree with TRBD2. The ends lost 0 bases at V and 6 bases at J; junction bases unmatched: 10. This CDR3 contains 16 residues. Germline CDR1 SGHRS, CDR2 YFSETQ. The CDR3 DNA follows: TGCGCCAGCAGCTTGGAGGGGAGGGGAGCGGGCGATACGCAGTATTTT. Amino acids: CASSLEGRGAGDTQYF.

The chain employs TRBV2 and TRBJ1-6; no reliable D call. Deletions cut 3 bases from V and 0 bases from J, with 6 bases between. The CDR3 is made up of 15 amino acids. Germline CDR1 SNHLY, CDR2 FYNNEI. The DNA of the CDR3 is TGTGCCAGCAGTGAGGTGAGCTCCTATAATTCACCCCTCCACTTT. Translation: CASSEVSSYNSPLHF. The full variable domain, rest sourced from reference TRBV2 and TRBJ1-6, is EPEVTQTPSHQVTQMGQEVILRCVPISNHLYFYWYRQILGQKVEFLVSFYNNEISEKSEIFDDQFSVERPDGSNFTLKIRSTKLEDSAMYFCASSEVSSYNSPLHFGNGTRLTVT.

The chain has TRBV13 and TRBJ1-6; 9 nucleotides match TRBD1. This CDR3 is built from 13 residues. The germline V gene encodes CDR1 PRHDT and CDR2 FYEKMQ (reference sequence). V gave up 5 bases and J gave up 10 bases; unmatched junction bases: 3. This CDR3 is CASSGDRASPLHF. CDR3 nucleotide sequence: TGTGCCAGCAGCGGGGACAGGGCCTCACCCCTCCACTTT.

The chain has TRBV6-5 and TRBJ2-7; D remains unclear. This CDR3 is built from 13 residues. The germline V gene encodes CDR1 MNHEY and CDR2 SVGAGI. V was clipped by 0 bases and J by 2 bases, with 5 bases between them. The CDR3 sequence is CASSYSKPYEQYF. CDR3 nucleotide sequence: TGTGCCAGCAGTTACTCGAAGCCCTACGAGCAGTACTTC.

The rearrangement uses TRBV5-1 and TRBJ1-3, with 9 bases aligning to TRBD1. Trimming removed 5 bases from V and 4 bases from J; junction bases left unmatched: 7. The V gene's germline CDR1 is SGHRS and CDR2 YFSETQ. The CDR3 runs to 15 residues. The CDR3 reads CASRSGTGSGNTIYF. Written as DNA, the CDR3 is TGCGCCAGCAGATCAGGGACAGGGTCGGGAAACACCATATATTTT.

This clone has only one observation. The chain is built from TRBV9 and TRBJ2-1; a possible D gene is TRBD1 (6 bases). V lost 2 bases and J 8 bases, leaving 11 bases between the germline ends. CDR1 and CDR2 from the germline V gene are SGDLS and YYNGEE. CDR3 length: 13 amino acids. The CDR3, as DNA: TGTGCCAGCAGCGTGGGGGCCAGGGATGAGCAGTTCTTC. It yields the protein CASSVGARDEQFF.

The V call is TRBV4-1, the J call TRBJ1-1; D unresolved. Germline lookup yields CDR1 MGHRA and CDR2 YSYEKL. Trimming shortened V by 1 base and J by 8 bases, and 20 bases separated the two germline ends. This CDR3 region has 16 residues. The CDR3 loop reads CASSQGAGNSVGEAFF. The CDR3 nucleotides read TGCGCCAGCAGCCAAGGCGCGGGGAACAGTGTGGGGGAAGCTTTCTTT.

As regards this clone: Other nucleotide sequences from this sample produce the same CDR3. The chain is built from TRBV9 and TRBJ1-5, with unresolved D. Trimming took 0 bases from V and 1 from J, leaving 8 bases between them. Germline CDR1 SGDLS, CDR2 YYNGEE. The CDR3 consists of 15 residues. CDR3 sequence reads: CASSVGGLSNQPQHF. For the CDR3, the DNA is TGTGCCAGCAGCGTAGGAGGGTTAAGCAATCAGCCCCAGCATTTT. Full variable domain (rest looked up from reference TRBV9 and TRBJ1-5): DSGVTQTPKHLITATGQRVTLRCSPRSGDLSVYWYQQSLDQGLQFLIQYYNGEERAKGNILERFSAQQFPDLHSELNLSSLELGDSALYFCASSVGGLSNQPQHFGDGTRLSIL.